The following is a TCR beta chain sequence with its context. Indicated time point: after trial treatment. The treatment denotes: LDRT plus nivolumab, ipilimumab, low-dose cyclophosphamide and aspirin (RACIN trial). These data come from a study of low-dose radiotherapy and immunotherapy resistance in tumors. Study in general: Intravenous ipilimumab 1 mg/kg every six weeks was given with nivolumab 240 mg every two weeks.

The length of the CDR3 is 15 residues. With 0 bases clipped from V and 4 bases from J, the junction kept 3 bases outside the gene matches. CDR1 is SGDLS, CDR2 YYNGEE, per germline. First-strand cDNA relied on TRAV- and TRBV-specific primers spanning alpha and beta chains. For amplifying TCRs, the PCR ran for approximately 18 cycles with Phusion, which was used together with a constant-region primer and the adapter on the V primers. TCRdb recomputed calls from the reads with MiXCR, one row per CDR3 protein. The profile covers fewer than 110,000 distinct CDR3 sequences, with less than 25% appearing a single time and 4.1% taken by the ten largest.

This receptor was taken from a male donor with prostate cancer. The chain uses TRBV9 and TRBJ2-5; 10 nucleotides agree with TRBD2. The source was PBMCs, collected after low-dose radiotherapy plus immunotherapy. The CDR3 loop is CASSVESGGGETQYF. CDR3 coding DNA: TGTGCCAGCAGCGTAGAAAGCGGGGGGGGAGAGACCCAGTACTTC.